This T cell receptor beta chain comes out of a study of shared clonotypes between healthy human individuals. Terminally differentiated effector memory CD45RA+ cells were excluded by CCR7 positive selection of CD45RO-negative cells. The test was conducted at deep level. This table comes from immunoSEQ multiplex PCR, and its TCRdb copy is limited to in-frame clones, with some not included. The sample gives over 2,000,000 clones, just over 90% of which show up once; about 1.6% is in the top ten. Remarks on this clone: The target antigen is unknown.

Germline values: CDR1 SGHAT, CDR2 FQNNGV. The CDR3 extends over 13 amino acids. Trimming cost V 6 bases and J 4 bases, with 10 bases left between them. General study points: Sharing across four donors was highest in naive CD4 (around 5%) and lowest in memory CD8 (approximately 0.4%). Deeper or shallower sequencing was expected to change how clonotypes are shared among donors.

V gene TRBV11-2 combines with J gene TRBJ2-1; no clear D gene. The sample taken for sequencing was naive CD8+ T cells from PBMCs. The sequence came from a young man in good health. Some clones in this sample may be carry-over from other donors' samples. The CDR3 region has the DNA TGTGCCAGCAGGCCTGGATCGTACAATGAGCAGTTCTTC. As protein: CASRPGSYNEQFF.